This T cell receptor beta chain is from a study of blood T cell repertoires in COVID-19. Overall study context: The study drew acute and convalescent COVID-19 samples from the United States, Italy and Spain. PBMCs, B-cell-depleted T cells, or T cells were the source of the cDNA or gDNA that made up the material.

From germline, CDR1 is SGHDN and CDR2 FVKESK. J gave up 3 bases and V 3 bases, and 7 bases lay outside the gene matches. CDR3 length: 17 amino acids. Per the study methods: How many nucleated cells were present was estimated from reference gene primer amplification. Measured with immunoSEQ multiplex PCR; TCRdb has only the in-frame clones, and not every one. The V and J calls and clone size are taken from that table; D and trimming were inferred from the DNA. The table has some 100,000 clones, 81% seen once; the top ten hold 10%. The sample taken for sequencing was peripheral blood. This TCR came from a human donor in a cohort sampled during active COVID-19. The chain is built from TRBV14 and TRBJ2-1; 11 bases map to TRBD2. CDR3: CASSHRASGRNYNEQFF. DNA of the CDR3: TGTGCCAGCAGCCATCGGGCTAGCGGGAGGAACTACAATGAGCAGTTCTTC.